This entry concerns a single TCR beta chain. Per the authors' pipeline: Reference gene primers were amplified, and this amplification served to estimate nucleated cell counts. Generated by immunoSEQ multiplex PCR, the TCRdb table keeps only in-frame clones and is missing some. V and J calls plus clone size are reproduced from that table; the DNA served to infer D and trimming. The sample records some 91,000 clones, less than 95% being singletons. This sample was taken from a study of blood T cell repertoires in COVID-19. As for the study in general: Spain, Italy and the United States supplied samples that represented acute and convalescent COVID-19. Sample material is recorded as cDNA or gDNA derived from T cells, B-cell-depleted T cells, or PBMCs.

V gave up 3 bases and J gave up 2 bases; unmatched junction bases: 7. Germline CDR1 reads KGHSH; CDR2 reads LQKENI. CDR3 length equals 16 residues. This clonotype originated in a man aged 55 to 69 with acute or convalescent COVID-19. Sequences were obtained from peripheral blood. The genes are TRBV18 and TRBJ2-5; 9 nucleotides align to TRBD2. In nucleotides, the CDR3 is TGTGCCAGCTCACCCGGGGTAGCGGGGGCACAAGAGACCCAGTACTTC. Its protein is CASSPGVAGAQETQYF.